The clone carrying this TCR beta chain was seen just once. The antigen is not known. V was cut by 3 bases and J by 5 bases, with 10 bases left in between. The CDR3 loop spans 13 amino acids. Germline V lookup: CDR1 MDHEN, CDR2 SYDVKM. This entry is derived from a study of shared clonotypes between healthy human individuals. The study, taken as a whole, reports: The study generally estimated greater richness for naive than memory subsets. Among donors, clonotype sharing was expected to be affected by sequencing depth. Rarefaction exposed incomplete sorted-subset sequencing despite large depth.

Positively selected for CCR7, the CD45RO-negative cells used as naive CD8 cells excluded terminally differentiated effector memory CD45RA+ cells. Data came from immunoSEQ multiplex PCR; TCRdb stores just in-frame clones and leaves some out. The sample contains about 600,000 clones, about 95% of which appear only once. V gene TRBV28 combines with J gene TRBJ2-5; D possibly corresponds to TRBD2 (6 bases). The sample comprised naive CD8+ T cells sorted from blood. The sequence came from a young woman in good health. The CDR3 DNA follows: TGTGCCAGCAGTTTGGGCGGGACGGAGACCCAGTACTTC. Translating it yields CASSLGGTETQYF. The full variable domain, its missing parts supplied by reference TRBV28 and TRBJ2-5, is DVKVTQSSRYLVKRTGEKVFLECVQDMDHENMFWYRQDPGLGLRLIYFSYDVKMKEKGDIPEGYSVSREKKERFSLILESASTNQTSMYLCASSLGGTETQYFGPGTRLLVL.